A selection of T cell receptor beta chains follows, all from one sample in a study. TCRdb reprocessed the multiplex PCR reads via MiXCR and lists one record per CDR3 protein. The sample shows about 300 distinct CDR3 sequences, about 6% of them seen only once. Sequenced input: memory CD4+ T cells sorted from blood. The receptors were gathered from a female donor with breast cancer. The CDR3 runs from the conserved cysteine through the conserved F or W. The order of the fields is J gene, clone size, V gene, D gene, CDR3 DNA, CDR3 protein. The D gene is left open where the match is weak. For some rows the clone size is stated as once, few or many, or as a class when expanded; others skip it.

>TRBJ1-2|hyperexpanded|TRBV12-3/TRBV12-4|.
TGTGCCAGCAGTGGAGCAAACTATGGCTACACCTTC
CASSGANYGYTF
>TRBJ1-2|hyperexpanded|TRBV12-3/TRBV12-4|.
TGTGCCAGCAGCATGGACGGAAACTATGGCTACACCTTC
CASSMDGNYGYTF
>TRBJ1-2|large|TRBV12-3/TRBV12-4|TRBD1
TGTGCCAGCAGTCTAGGGGACAGAGCTAACTATGGCTACACCTTC
CASSLGDRANYGYTF
>TRBJ1-2|medium-sized|TRBV12-3/TRBV12-4|.
TGTGCCAGCAGTCTAGGGCAGGTATCAAGCTATGGCTACACCTTC
CASSLGQVSSYGYTF
>TRBJ1-2|large|TRBV12-3/TRBV12-4|.
TGTGCCAGCATTATGGTGAACTATGGCTACACCTTC
CASIMVNYGYTF
>TRBJ1-2|medium-sized|TRBV12-3/TRBV12-4|.
TGTGCCAGCAGTTCCCACGCAGAGGGCTATGGCTACACCTTC
CASSSHAEGYGYTF
>TRBJ1-2|.|TRBV12-3/TRBV12-4|TRBD1
TGTGCCAGCAGTCCTCCGGGACAGGGAGTTAACTATGGCTACACCTTC
CASSPPGQGVNYGYTF
>TRBJ1-2|.|TRBV12-3/TRBV12-4|.
TGTGCCAGCAGTTTCCCGAGGGTTGATGGCTACACCTTC
CASSFPRVDGYTF
>TRBJ1-2|medium-sized|TRBV12-3/TRBV12-4|.
TGTGCCAGCAGTTTCATGGGGCTCGGAGGCTACACCTTC
CASSFMGLGGYTF
>TRBJ1-2|medium-sized|TRBV12-3/TRBV12-4|.
TGTGCCAGCAGTCCACAGGCGACTGGCTACACCTTC
CASSPQATGYTF
>TRBJ1-2|large|TRBV12-3/TRBV12-4|TRBD1
TGTGCCAGCAGTTTAGATGGACAGGTCGGTGGCTACACCTTC
CASSLDGQVGGYTF
>TRBJ1-2|medium-sized|TRBV12-3/TRBV12-4|.
TGTGCCAGCAGGGCCGGGACGGCAACTAACTATGGCTACACCTTC
CASRAGTATNYGYTF
>TRBJ1-2|medium-sized|TRBV12-3/TRBV12-4|.
TGTGCCAGCAGTTTGTTGGGGAGGAACTATGGCTACACCTTC
CASSLLGRNYGYTF
>TRBJ1-2|large|TRBV12-3/TRBV12-4|.
TGTGCCAGCAGTTTACAGGGGTTTGGCGGCTACACCTTC
CASSLQGFGGYTF